The entry below describes one T cell receptor beta chain. This CDR3 is 15 amino acids long. Germline values: CDR1 LNHDA, CDR2 SQIVND (reference sequence). J gave up 2 bases and V 5 bases, and 5 bases lay outside the gene matches. Only in-frame clones appear in the TCRdb table, and some are missing; sequencing was by immunoSEQ multiplex PCR. Found here are under 90,000 clones, roughly 88% of them singletons; the top ten hold less than 1%. The entry originates in a study of OX40 agonist ivuxolimab in advanced cancers. The chain is built from TRBV19 and TRBJ2-3; 9 positions agree with TRBD1. The sequences come from CD4+ or CD8+ T cells sorted from blood, collected in a trial of the OX40 agonist ivuxolimab. The sequence derives from an adult with an advanced solid tumor such as melanoma, head and neck, liver or kidney cancer. The CDR3 region has the DNA TGTGCCAGTAGTTTATTACAGGGGGCCACAGATACGCAGTATTTT. Its protein is CASSLLQGATDTQYF.